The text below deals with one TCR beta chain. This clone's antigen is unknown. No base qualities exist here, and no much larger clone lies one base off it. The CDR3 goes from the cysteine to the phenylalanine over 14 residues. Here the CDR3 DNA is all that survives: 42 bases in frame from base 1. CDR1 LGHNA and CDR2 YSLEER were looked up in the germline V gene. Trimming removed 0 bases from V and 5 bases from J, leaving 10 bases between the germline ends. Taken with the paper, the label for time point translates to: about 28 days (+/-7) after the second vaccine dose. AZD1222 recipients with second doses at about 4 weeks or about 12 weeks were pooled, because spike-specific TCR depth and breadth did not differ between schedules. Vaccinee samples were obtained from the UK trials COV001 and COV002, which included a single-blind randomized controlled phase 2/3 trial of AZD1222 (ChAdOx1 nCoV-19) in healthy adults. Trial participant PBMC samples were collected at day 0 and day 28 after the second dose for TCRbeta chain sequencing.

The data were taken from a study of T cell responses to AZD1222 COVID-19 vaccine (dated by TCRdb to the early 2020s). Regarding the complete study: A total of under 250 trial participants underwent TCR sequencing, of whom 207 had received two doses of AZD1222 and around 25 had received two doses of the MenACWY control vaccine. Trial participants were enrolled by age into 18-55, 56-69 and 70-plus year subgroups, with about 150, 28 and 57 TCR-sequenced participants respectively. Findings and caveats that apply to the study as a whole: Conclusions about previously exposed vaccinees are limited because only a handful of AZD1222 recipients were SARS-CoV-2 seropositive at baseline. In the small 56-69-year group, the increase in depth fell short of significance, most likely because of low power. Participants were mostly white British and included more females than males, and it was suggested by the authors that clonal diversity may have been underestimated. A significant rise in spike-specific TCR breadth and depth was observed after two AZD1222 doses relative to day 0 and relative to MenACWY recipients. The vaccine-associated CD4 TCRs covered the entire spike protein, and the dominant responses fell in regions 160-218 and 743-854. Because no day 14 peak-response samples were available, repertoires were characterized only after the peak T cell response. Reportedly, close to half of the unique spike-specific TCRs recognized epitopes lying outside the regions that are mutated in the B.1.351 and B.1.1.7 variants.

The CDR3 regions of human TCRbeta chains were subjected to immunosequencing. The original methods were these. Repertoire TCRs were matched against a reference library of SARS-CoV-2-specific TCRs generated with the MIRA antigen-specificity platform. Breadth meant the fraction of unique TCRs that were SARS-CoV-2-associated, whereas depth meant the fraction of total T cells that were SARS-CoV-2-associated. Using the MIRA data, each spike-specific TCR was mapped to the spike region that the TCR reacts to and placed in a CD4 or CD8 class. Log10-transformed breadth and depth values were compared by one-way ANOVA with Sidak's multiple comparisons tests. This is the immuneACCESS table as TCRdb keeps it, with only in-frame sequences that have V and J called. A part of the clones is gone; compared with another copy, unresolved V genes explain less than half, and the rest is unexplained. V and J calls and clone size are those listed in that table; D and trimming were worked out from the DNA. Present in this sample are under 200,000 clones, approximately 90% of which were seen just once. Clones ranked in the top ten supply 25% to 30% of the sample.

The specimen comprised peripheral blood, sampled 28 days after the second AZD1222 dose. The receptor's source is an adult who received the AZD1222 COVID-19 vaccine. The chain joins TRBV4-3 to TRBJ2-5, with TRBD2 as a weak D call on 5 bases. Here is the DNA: TGCGCCAGCAGCCAAGAGCTAGGAGGCGAGACCCAGTACTTC. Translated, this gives CASSQELGGETQYF.